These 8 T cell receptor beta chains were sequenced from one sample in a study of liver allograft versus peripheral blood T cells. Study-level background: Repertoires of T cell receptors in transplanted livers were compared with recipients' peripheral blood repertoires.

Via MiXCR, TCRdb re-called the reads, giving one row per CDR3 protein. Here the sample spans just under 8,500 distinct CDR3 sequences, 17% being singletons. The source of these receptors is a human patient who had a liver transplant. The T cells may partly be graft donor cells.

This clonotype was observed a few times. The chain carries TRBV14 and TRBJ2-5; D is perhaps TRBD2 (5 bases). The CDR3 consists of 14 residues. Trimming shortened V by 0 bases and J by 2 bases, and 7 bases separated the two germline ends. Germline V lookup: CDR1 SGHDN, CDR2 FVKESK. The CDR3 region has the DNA TGTGCCAGCAGCCAAGATCCGGGGCAAGAGACCCAGTACTTC. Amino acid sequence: CASSQDPGQETQYF.

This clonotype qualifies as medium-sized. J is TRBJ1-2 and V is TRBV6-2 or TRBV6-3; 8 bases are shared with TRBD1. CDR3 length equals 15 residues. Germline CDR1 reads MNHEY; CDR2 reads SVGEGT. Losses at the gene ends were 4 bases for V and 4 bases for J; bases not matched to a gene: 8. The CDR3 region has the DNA TGTGCCAGCAGTTCCTGGACAGGGCAAGTCTATGGCTACACCTTC. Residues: CASSSWTGQVYGYTF.

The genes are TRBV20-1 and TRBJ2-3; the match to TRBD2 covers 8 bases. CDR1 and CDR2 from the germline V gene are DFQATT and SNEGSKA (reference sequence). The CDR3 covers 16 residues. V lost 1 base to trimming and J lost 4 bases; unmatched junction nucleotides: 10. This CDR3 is CSARGPLVAGSDTQYF. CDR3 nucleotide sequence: TGCAGTGCTAGAGGGCCCCTGGTAGCGGGGTCAGATACGCAGTATTTT.

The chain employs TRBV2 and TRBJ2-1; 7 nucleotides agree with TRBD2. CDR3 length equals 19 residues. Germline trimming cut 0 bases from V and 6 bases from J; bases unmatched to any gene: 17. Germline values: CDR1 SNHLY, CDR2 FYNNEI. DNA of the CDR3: TGTGCCAGCAGTGAAGCGCTCCCGAGGAACGGACTAGTCCGCAATGAGCAGTTCTTC. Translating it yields CASSEALPRNGLVRNEQFF. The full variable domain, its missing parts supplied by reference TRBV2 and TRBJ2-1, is EPEVTQTPSHQVTQMGQEVILRCVPISNHLYFYWYRQILGQKVEFLVSFYNNEISEKSEIFDDQFSVERPDGSNFTLKIRSTKLEDSAMYFCASSEALPRNGLVRNEQFFGPGTRLTVL.

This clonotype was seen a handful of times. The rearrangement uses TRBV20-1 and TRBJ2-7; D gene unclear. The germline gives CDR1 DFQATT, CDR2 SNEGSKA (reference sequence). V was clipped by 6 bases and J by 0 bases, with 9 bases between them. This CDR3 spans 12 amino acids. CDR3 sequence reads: CSAGRSSYEQYF. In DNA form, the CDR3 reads TGCAGTGCGGGCAGGAGCTCCTACGAGCAGTACTTC.

The CDR3 region has the DNA TGCAGTGCCCCGCGGGGGGGGGTCAATGAGCAGTTCTTC. It is translated as CSAPRGGVNEQFF. The V call is TRBV20-1, the J call TRBJ2-1; the match to TRBD2 covers 9 bases. The trim removed 6 bases at V and 6 bases at J, leaving 6 bases unmatched. The CDR3 sequence is 13 residues long. CDR1 DFQATT and CDR2 SNEGSKA come from the germline V gene (reference sequence).

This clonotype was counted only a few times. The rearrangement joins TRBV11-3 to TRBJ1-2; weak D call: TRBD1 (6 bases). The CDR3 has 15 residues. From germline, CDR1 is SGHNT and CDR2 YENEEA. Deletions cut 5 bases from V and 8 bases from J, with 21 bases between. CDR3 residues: CASSRRGGRGIGYTF. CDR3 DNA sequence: TGTGCCAGCAGCCGGAGGGGGGGCAGGGGCATCGGCTACACCTTC.

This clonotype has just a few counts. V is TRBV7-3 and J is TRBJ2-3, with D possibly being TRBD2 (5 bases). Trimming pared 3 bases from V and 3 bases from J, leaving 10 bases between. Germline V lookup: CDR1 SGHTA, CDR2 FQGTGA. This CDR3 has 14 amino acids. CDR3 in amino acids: CASSFTGSTDTQYF. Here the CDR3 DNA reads TGTGCCAGCAGCTTTACGGGGTCAACAGATACGCAGTATTTT. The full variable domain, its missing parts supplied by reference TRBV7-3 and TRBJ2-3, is GAGVSQTPSNKVTEKGKYVELRCDPISGHTALYWYRQSLGQGPEFLIYFQGTGAADDSGLPNDRFFAVRPEGSVSTLKIQRTERGDSAVYLCASSFTGSTDTQYFGPGTRLTVL.